The 16 T cell receptor beta chains given below trace back to one sample, sequenced in a study of T cells and Merkel cell carcinoma outcomes. Sequencing used immunoSEQ multiplex PCR; TCRdb keeps in-frame clones, though not all of them. The repertoire consists of more than 7,500 clones, with under 90% occurring once and the leading ten covering around 2.4%. The specimen sequenced was tumor tissue from Merkel cell carcinoma. Every receptor here comes from a human donor with Merkel cell carcinoma.

This chain uses TRBV5-1 with TRBJ2-3; 9 nucleotides agree with TRBD1. Unmatched junction bases numbered 2, after V lost 2 bases and J lost 4 bases. The germline V gene has CDR1 SGHRS and CDR2 YFSETQ. The CDR3 has 14 amino acids. The CDR3 protein is CASSLQGAPDTQYF. CDR3 coding DNA: TGCGCCAGCAGCTTACAGGGGGCCCCAGATACGCAGTATTTT.

This rearrangement joins TRBV15 to TRBJ2-1; 8 bases agree with TRBD2. Per germline, CDR1 LNHNV and CDR2 YYDKDF (reference sequence). The V gene end was trimmed by 5 bases and the J gene end by 9 bases; junction bases not matched to a gene: 6. The CDR3 runs 13 residues. Here the CDR3 DNA reads TGTGCCACCAGCCGGCGGGGGGAAGGTGAGCAGTTCTTC. It translates to CATSRRGEGEQFF.

This clone was seen just once. The chain has TRBV6-5 and TRBJ2-3; D ambiguous. CDR1 and CDR2 from the germline V gene are MNHEY and SVGAGI. V gave up 6 bases and J gave up 4 bases, with 11 bases separating them. The CDR3 consists of 13 residues. The CDR3 is CASRRSFADTQYF. Here the CDR3 DNA reads TGTGCCAGCAGGCGGAGCTTTGCAGATACGCAGTATTTT.

This clone showed up just once. The chain joins TRBV2 to TRBJ2-7; D possibly corresponds to TRBD2 (6 bases). This CDR3 is built from 13 residues. Trimming shortened V by 1 base and J by 3 bases, and 7 bases separated the two germline ends. Germline CDR1 and CDR2: SNHLY and FYNNEI. The CDR3, as DNA: TGTGCCAGCAGTGAAGTGGAGGGCTACGAGCAGTACTTC. Translated, it gives CASSEVEGYEQYF.

This sequence joins TRBV5-1 and TRBJ2-7; 13 bases line up with TRBD2. The CDR3 is made up of 15 amino acids. V dropped 3 bases and J dropped 0; count of bases not matched to a gene: 0. The germline V gene encodes CDR1 SGHRS and CDR2 YFSETQ. CDR3 residues: CASSWTSGGSYEQYF. In nucleotides, the CDR3 is TGCGCCAGCAGCTGGACTAGCGGGGGCTCCTACGAGCAGTACTTC.

The V and J genes are TRBV5-4 and TRBJ2-7; weak D call: TRBD2 (6 bases). CDR1 SGHNT and CDR2 YYREEE come from the germline V gene (reference sequence). With 4 bases removed from V and 2 bases from J, the gap between germline ends came to 13 bases. The length of the CDR3 is 14 residues. CDR3 bases: TGTGCCAGCAGCCGGGGGACGGGAACCTACGAGCAGTACTTC. Its protein product is CASSRGTGTYEQYF.

The V and J genes are TRBV6-6 and TRBJ1-1; 9 positions agree with TRBD1. Per the germline V gene, CDR1 is MNHNY and CDR2 is SVGAGI (reference sequence). This CDR3 is 15 amino acids long. V dropped 4 bases and J dropped 5; count of bases not matched to a gene: 8. As DNA, the CDR3 is TGTGCCAGCAGTTTTCTACAGGGGGCGAAAACTGAAGCTTTCTTT. The encoded protein is CASSFLQGAKTEAFF.

V gene TRBV5-1 combines with J gene TRBJ1-1; D possibly corresponds to TRBD1 (5 bases). V dropped 3 bases and J dropped 2 bases, with 14 bases sitting between them. CDR1 and CDR2 from the germline V gene are SGHRS and YFSETQ. The CDR3 length is 15 residues. The CDR3 loop is CASSSSVTENTEAFF. CDR3 bases: TGCGCCAGCAGCTCCTCCGTGACAGAAAACACTGAAGCTTTCTTT.

This chain links TRBV11-2 with TRBJ2-7; D may be TRBD1 (6 bases). V lost 0 bases to trimming and J lost 7 bases, with 16 bases between them. The CDR3 spans 15 residues. Germline V gene data show CDR1 as SGHAT and CDR2 as FQNNGV. CDR3 loop: CASSLEFSGEREQYF. For the CDR3, the DNA is TGTGCCAGCAGCTTAGAGTTTTCAGGGGAACGGGAGCAGTACTTC.

This clone was seen just once. The V gene is TRBV7-9, the J gene TRBJ2-2; D possibly corresponds to TRBD1 (6 bases). This CDR3 region has 16 residues. Trimming pared 0 bases from V and 2 bases from J, leaving 10 bases between. Germline V lookup: CDR1 SEHNR, CDR2 FQNEAQ (reference sequence). The CDR3 DNA reads TGTGCCAGCAGCTTAGCTCAGGGGTTCAACACCGGGGAGCTGTTTTTT. This gives the protein CASSLAQGFNTGELFF.

This sequence joins TRBV7-9 and TRBJ2-1; maybe TRBD2 (6 bases). CDR3 length: 12 residues. Germline loops: CDR1 SEHNR, CDR2 FQNEAQ (reference sequence). V lost 1 base and J lost 12, with 10 bases in between. The chain's CDR3 is CASSLGMGGQFF. CDR3 coding DNA: TGTGCCAGCAGCTTAGGCATGGGGGGGCAGTTCTTC.

The chain links TRBV6-1 to TRBJ2-7, with TRBD1 identical over 8 bases. Germline V lookup: CDR1 MNHNS, CDR2 SASEGT. V was pared by 2 bases and J by 1 base, with 1 base of the junction left unmatched. The CDR3 is 14 residues long. CDR3 nucleotides: TGTGCCAGCAGTGAATGGGACAGGTCCTACGAGCAGTACTTC. It is translated as CASSEWDRSYEQYF.

This chain joins TRBV18 and TRBJ1-5; a possible D gene is TRBD1 (6 bases). Trimming removed 6 bases at V and 5 bases at J, with 11 bases between. The germline CDR1 and CDR2 sequences are KGHSH and LQKENI. The CDR3 runs to 13 residues. The CDR3 loop is CASSPDSYQPQHF. The CDR3 DNA is TGTGCCAGCTCCCCGGACAGCTATCAGCCCCAGCATTTT.

The chain links TRBV18 to TRBJ1-1, with no clear D. This CDR3 comprises 14 residues. Germline-derived CDR1 and CDR2 are KGHSH and LQKENI. V dropped 2 bases and J dropped 1 base, with 8 bases sitting between them. DNA of the CDR3: TGTGCCAGCTCACCAAGCCGGCAGAACACTGAAGCTTTCTTT. Translated: CASSPSRQNTEAFF.

The chain combines TRBV5-1 with TRBJ2-6; possible D gene TRBD1, 6 bases. V was cut by 4 bases and J by 1 base, with 12 bases left in between. CDR3 length: 16 amino acids. Germline values: CDR1 SGHRS, CDR2 YFSETQ. CDR3 amino acids: CASSPPDRSGANVLTF. The DNA of the CDR3 is TGCGCCAGCAGCCCCCCCGACAGGTCTGGGGCCAACGTCCTGACTTTC. Drawing the rest from reference TRBV5-1 and TRBJ2-6, the complete variable domain is KAGVTQTPRYLIKTRGQQVTLSCSPISGHRSVSWYQQTPGQGLQFLFEYFSETQRNKGNFPGRFSGRQFSNSRSEMNVSTLELGDSALYLCASSPPDRSGANVLTFGAGSRLTVL.

This CDR3 reads CASSQTGGLLFSPLHF. In DNA, the CDR3 is TGCGCCAGCAGCCAAACGGGCGGATTGCTATTTTCACCCCTCCACTTT. The chain is built from TRBV4-1 and TRBJ1-6; no clear D gene. This CDR3 region has 16 residues. Germline values: CDR1 MGHRA, CDR2 YSYEKL. With 2 bases removed from V and 9 bases from J, the gap between germline ends came to 17 bases.